This TCR beta chain stems from a study of blood T cell repertoires in COVID-19. About the study: Samples representing acute and convalescent COVID-19 were sourced from the United States, Italy and Spain. PBMCs, B-cell-depleted T cells, or T cells provided the cDNA or gDNA that made up the material.

Germline CDR1 is WSHSY and CDR2 is SAAADI. The CDR3 runs 15 residues. V shed 5 bases and J shed 3 bases, with 14 bases lying between them. Source study methods: Reference gene primer amplification in the assay estimated nucleated cell counts. Sequencing used immunoSEQ multiplex PCR; TCRdb keeps in-frame clones, though not all of them. That table furnishes V, J and clone size, whereas the DNA furnished D and trimming. Here the sample spans about 300,000 clones, roughly nine tenths being singletons. It was during active infection that Seattle patients were enrolled and then longitudinally followed. The sequence came from a woman in her twenties or thirties with COVID-19, enrolled during active disease. Sequencing was carried out using peripheral blood. This chain joins TRBV10-2 and TRBJ1-5, with a possible D match to TRBD1 (6 bases). CDR3 in amino acids: CASSLSGVSNQPQHF. The CDR3 nucleotides read TGCGCCAGCAGTTTGTCAGGGGTTTCCAATCAGCCCCAGCATTTT.